This TCR beta chain derives from a study of blood T cell repertoires in COVID-19. Study overall: Acute and convalescent COVID-19 specimens originated in the United States, Italy and Spain.

CDR1 is LNHNV and CDR2 is YYDKDF in the germline V gene (reference sequence). V lost 6 bases and J 6 bases, leaving 11 bases between the germline ends. This CDR3 is built from 12 residues. Here immunoSEQ multiplex PCR was the method, and the copy in TCRdb shows in-frame clones only, minus some. The table has approximately 61,000 clones, about 86% seen once; the top ten hold less than 20%. V is TRBV15 and J is TRBJ2-5, with D perhaps matching TRBD1 (5 bases). Source material: peripheral blood. The origin of this receptor is a woman of 80 years or more with active COVID-19. CDR3 bases: TGTGCCACCAGAGGGGTCGGGCAGACCCAGTACTTC. As protein: CATRGVGQTQYF.